This T cell receptor (beta chain) was observed in a study of CD8+CD57+ T cells in acquired aplastic anemia (dated by TCRdb to 2016 to 2019). The study in broad terms: A mean of 3.2 ug of DNA, ranging from roughly 0.17 to 30 ug, was extracted from sorted CD4+ and CD8+ cells. An average of approximately 10 million reads for CD4+ cells and approximately 11 million reads for CD8+ cells was obtained from healthy donor samples.

As regards this clonotype: The target of this receptor is not known. Base quality data are lacking; no much larger clone is found one base away.

Summary of the overall study and its limitations: Between patients and healthy controls, no significant difference in CD8+ Simpson's diversity was found (P=0.060). Some 27 CD8+ CDR3 sequences were found in both patients and controls but appeared to be highly expressed in patients and within the immunodominant clones of the patients.

Genomic DNA served as template for TCR beta VDJ combination and CDR3 sequence profiling. TCR repertoire sequencing was run on an Illumina HiSeq 2000. The authors' pipeline ran thus. TRBV/TRBJ rearrangement plots, CDR3 size and DJ length profiles, and Simpson's diversity index were used to evaluate the repertoires. The most abundant DNA sequence in the deep sequencing data was defined as the immunodominant clone. CDR3 amino acid sequences were checked for sharing across subjects and were also compared against the VDJdb database and published repertoires. TCRdb ran its own pipeline on the public reads, namely fastp trimming at Q25 and MiXCR clone calling, and kept in-frame beta chains. CDR3 protein duplicates are merged, each entry listing the most common genes and DNA. These V and J calls originate from TCRdb's pipeline instead of the authors' own analysis. Across this sample there are around 400,000 distinct CDR3 sequences, with around 72% seen only once. The ten largest account for 3% to 4.5% of the sample.

In the study, sorted CD4+ and CD8+ blood T cells from patients with severe aplastic anemia and from healthy subjects underwent deep sequencing of TCR repertoires. Ficoll-Paque density gradient centrifugation was used to isolate peripheral blood mononuclear cells. Before DNA extraction, CD4+ and CD8+ T cells were sorted by FACS or by magnetic beads. Specimen: sorted CD4+, CD8+, or CD8+CD57+ T cells (not recorded which) from PBMCs. This sequence was found in a human donor in good health, serving as a control.

The CDR3 reads CASSQGAEQYF. At the DNA level, the sequence is TGTGCCAGCAGCCAGGGGGCAGAGCAGTACTTC. The chain joins TRBV14 to TRBJ2-7; D gene: possibly TRBD1, on 6 matching bases. The junction carries 7 bases between V and J, which are trimmed by 3 bases and 7 bases respectively. The CDR3 spans 11 residues, from the cysteine through the phenylalanine. The DNA shown is the 33-base CDR3, in frame from base 1. According to the germline V gene, CDR1 reads SGHDN and CDR2 reads FVKESK.